What follows are 8 T cell receptor beta chains derived from one specimen sequenced in a study of kidney transplant recipient with SARS-CoV-2 infection. Via MiXCR, TCRdb re-called the reads, giving one row per CDR3 protein. This table holds approximately 240,000 distinct CDR3 sequences, 29% found once. Sequencing used a blood sample, obtained at baseline and on roughly day 120 from a kidney transplant recipient. Receptors were obtained from a young adult male patient who had COVID-19 and was a kidney transplant recipient. The graft donor may be the source of some T cells.

This clonotype was counted ten times or more. This chain links TRBV29-1 with TRBJ1-2; 10 bases fit TRBD1. With 6 bases clipped from V and 7 bases from J, the junction kept 5 bases outside the gene matches. From germline, CDR1 is SQVTM and CDR2 ANQGSEA. The CDR3 sequence is 12 residues long. The CDR3 DNA reads as TGCAGCGTGGGAGACAGGGGGCTTGGCTACACCTTC. This translates into CSVGDRGLGYTF.

This clonotype was found many times. This chain uses TRBV20-1 with TRBJ1-5, with 9 bases identical to TRBD1. Germline V gene lookup returns CDR1 DFQATT and CDR2 SNEGSKA (reference sequence). J gave up 6 bases and V 3 bases, and 12 bases lay outside the gene matches. The CDR3 loop spans 16 amino acids. The CDR3, as DNA: TGCAGTGCTAGTCCTGGGACAGGGACCACGGTTCAGCCCCAGCATTTT. Amino acids: CSASPGTGTTVQPQHF.

As to this clonotype: A clone one base away is much larger, so this may be a read error. J is TRBJ2-7 and V is TRBV5-6, with D hard to call. The length of the CDR3 is 14 residues. Germline V gene data show CDR1 as SGHDT and CDR2 as YYEEEE. The CDR3 is CASNLAVTHYEQYF. The CDR3, as DNA: TGTGCCAGCAACTTGGCTGTGACCCACTACGAGCAGTACTTC. The variable domain in full, completed from reference TRBV5-6 and TRBJ2-7, reads DAGVTQSPTHLIKTRGQQVTLRCSPKSGHDTVSWYQQALGQGPQFIFQYYEEEERQRGNFPDRFSGHQFPNYSSELNVNALLLGDSALYLCASNLAVTHYEQYFGPGTRLTVT.

With respect to this clonotype: A much larger clonotype is one base distant, so this may be a read error. The genes are TRBV6-1 and TRBJ1-6, with unresolved D. The CDR3 length is 12 residues. With 8 bases removed from V and 11 bases from J, the gap between germline ends came to 13 bases. The germline V gene encodes CDR1 MNHNS and CDR2 SASEGT. DNA of the CDR3: TGTGCCAGCGGTCCCTTTAGGACACCCCTCCACTTT. It is translated as CASGPFRTPLHF.

This clonotype was found many times. This rearrangement joins TRBV7-2 to TRBJ1-2; a possible D gene is TRBD1 (6 bases). The CDR3 is made up of 15 amino acids. V was pared by 3 bases and J by 4 bases, with 15 bases between. Per germline, CDR1 SGHTA and CDR2 FQGNSA. For the CDR3, the DNA is TGTGCCAGCAGCTTCGCGGGGGGCAAAATCTATGGCTACACCTTC. Residues: CASSFAGGKIYGYTF. The full variable domain, with the rest looked up from reference TRBV7-2 and TRBJ1-2, is GAGVSQSPSNKVTEKGKDVELRCDPISGHTALYWYRQSLGQGLEFLIYFQGNSAPDKSGLPSDRFSAERTGGSVSTLTIQRTQQEDSAVYLCASSFAGGKIYGYTFGSGTRLTVV.

About this clonotype: A much larger clonotype is one base distant, so this may be a read error. As the CDR3 is not closed by the conserved phenylalanine or tryptophan, this likely results from a read error. The gene calls are TRBV7-7 and TRBJ1-6; D unresolved. Germline-derived CDR1 and CDR2 are SSHAT and FNYEAQ (reference sequence). CDR3 length: 16 residues. The DNA of the CDR3 is TGTGCTAGCAGTCTAAAATTGAGCTCCTATAATTCACCCCTCCACCTT. This gives the protein CASSLKLSSYNSPLHL.

In this sample, this clonotype turned up many times. J is TRBJ1-2 and V is TRBV10-1; D unresolved. V was shortened by 5 bases and J by 4 bases, with 23 bases between the two germline ends. CDR3 size: 17 residues. Germline V gives CDR1 WNHNN, CDR2 SYGVQD (reference sequence). CDR3: CASSRTKRSRKTYGYTF. CDR3 DNA sequence: TGCGCCAGCAGTAGGACGAAAAGATCGCGAAAGACCTATGGCTACACCTTC.

Concerning this clonotype: One base away lies a much larger clone, so this may be a sequencing read error. CDR3 in DNA: TGTGCCAGCAGCCAAGCACTAGCGGGAGGTGGGCCGTACTTC. Protein sequence: CASSQALAGGGPYF. The chain is built from TRBV3-2 and TRBJ2-7; TRBD2, the D gene given by the table, was not confirmed from the DNA. TRBV3-2 represents a pseudogene. This CDR3 spans 14 amino acids.